This TCR beta chain was found in a study of neurological immune-mediated disorders. Study results and caveats: The expanded clones of different subjects shared no CDR3 amino acid sequences (suggesting private repertoires in all groups).

TCRdb reanalysed the 5' RACE reads using MiXCR and keeps one entry per CDR3 protein. The sample comprises about 71,000 distinct CDR3 sequences, less than 5.5% of which are singletons, and 6.5% to 7.5% rests with the top ten. This clonotype was picked up many times. Its specificity is not known. The clonotype originates from a man in his thirties or forties with multiple sclerosis. Sequences were obtained from PBMCs.

DNA of the CDR3: TGTGCCAGCAGTTTTATAGGCAGGGGGCTTAAACAAGGCACCTCCTACGAGCAGTACTTC. The encoded protein is CASSFIGRGLKQGTSYEQYF. The genes are TRBV28 and TRBJ2-7; 8 bases are shared with TRBD1. From germline, CDR1 is MDHEN and CDR2 SYDVKM. The CDR3 contains 20 residues. J was trimmed by 0 bases and V by 3 bases; bases with no gene match: 19.